The 8 T cell receptor beta chains presented below share a single source sample, sequenced in a study of T cells in localized non-small cell lung cancer. The repertoire was sequenced with immunoSEQ multiplex PCR; TCRdb's copy has only in-frame clones and lacks some. The table records about 54,000 clones, over 80% of them present only once. The sample consisted of peripheral blood, taken before any cancer treatment. The receptors derive from a female donor aged 60 or older with stage II squamous cell lung carcinoma.

As regards this clone: A far larger clone is only one base removed, so a read error is likely. The rearrangement joins TRBV10-3 to TRBJ1-5; D is possibly TRBD1 (6 bases). Trimming took off 6 bases at V and 6 bases at J, with 18 bases between the two ends. Germline V gene lookup returns CDR1 ENHRY and CDR2 SYGVKD. The CDR3 covers 15 residues. This chain's CDR3 is CAISLTGGGSQPQHF. The CDR3 nucleotides read TGTGCCATCAGCCTCACCGGAGGGGGGAGTCAGCCCCAGCATTTT.

The gene calls are TRBV7-3 and TRBJ2-2; no definite D call. Germline assignment: CDR1 SGHTA and CDR2 FQGTGA. Trimming took 6 bases from V and 6 from J, leaving 14 bases between them. This CDR3 spans 14 amino acids. The CDR3 sequence: CASRLTSIPGELFF. In nucleotides, the CDR3 is TGTGCCAGCAGGTTGACTTCAATTCCCGGGGAGCTGTTTTTT.

The genes are TRBV27 and TRBJ2-6; 8 bases line up with TRBD2. This CDR3 comprises 16 residues. Germline V gene sequence: CDR1 MNHEY, CDR2 SMNVEV (reference sequence). V gave up 7 bases and J gave up 6 bases; unmatched junction bases: 11. CDR3 sequence reads: CASTSPGGAQANVLTF. In DNA form, the CDR3 reads TGTGCCAGCACCTCTCCGGGGGGGGCCCAGGCCAACGTCCTGACTTTC.

The chain couples TRBV6-6 to TRBJ1-1, with D tentatively TRBD1 (5 bases). The length of the CDR3 is 14 residues. Deletions cut 6 bases from V and 0 bases from J, with 11 bases between. Germline lookup yields CDR1 MNHNY and CDR2 SVGAGI (reference sequence). CDR3 residues: CASSLGDLNTEAFF. For the CDR3, the DNA is TGTGCCAGCAGCCTGGGGGATTTGAACACTGAAGCTTTCTTT.

The gene calls are TRBV2 and TRBJ1-4; D is ambiguous. Trimming stripped 6 bases from V and 0 bases from J, with 8 bases between. Germline CDR1 reads SNHLY; CDR2 reads FYNNEI. This CDR3 is built from 14 residues. The CDR3 sequence: CASRKGSTNEKLFF. The CDR3 DNA sequence: TGTGCCAGCAGAAAGGGCTCAACTAATGAAAAACTGTTTTTT.

The chain couples TRBV9 to TRBJ1-1; D gene ambiguous. The germline V gene has CDR1 SGDLS and CDR2 YYNGEE. This CDR3 is built from 15 residues. Trimming stripped 0 bases from V and 5 bases from J, with 14 bases between. CDR3 coding DNA: TGTGCCAGCAGCGTAGTCAGTGGAGGATTAACTGAAGCTTTCTTT. This gives the protein CASSVVSGGLTEAFF.

The chain employs TRBV5-1 and TRBJ1-2; 9 bases are a match to TRBD1. The germline V gene encodes CDR1 SGHRS and CDR2 YFSETQ. Trimming at V came to 4 bases and at J to 7 bases, leaving 8 bases not matched to a gene. The CDR3 loop spans 14 amino acids. The CDR3 DNA follows: TGCGCCAGCAGCCCGGGACAGGGAATTTCTGGCTACACCTTC. Encoded protein: CASSPGQGISGYTF.

The chain carries TRBV7-8 and TRBJ2-7, with D perhaps TRBD1 or TRBD2 (5 bases each). There are 15 residues in the CDR3. The germline gives CDR1 SGHVS, CDR2 FQNEAQ. The V and J ends lost 5 bases and 1 base respectively, with 15 bases between them. The CDR3 DNA reads as TGTGCCAGCAGCCCTACTCGGGGCGGATCCTACGAGCAGTACTTC. Encoded protein: CASSPTRGGSYEQYF.